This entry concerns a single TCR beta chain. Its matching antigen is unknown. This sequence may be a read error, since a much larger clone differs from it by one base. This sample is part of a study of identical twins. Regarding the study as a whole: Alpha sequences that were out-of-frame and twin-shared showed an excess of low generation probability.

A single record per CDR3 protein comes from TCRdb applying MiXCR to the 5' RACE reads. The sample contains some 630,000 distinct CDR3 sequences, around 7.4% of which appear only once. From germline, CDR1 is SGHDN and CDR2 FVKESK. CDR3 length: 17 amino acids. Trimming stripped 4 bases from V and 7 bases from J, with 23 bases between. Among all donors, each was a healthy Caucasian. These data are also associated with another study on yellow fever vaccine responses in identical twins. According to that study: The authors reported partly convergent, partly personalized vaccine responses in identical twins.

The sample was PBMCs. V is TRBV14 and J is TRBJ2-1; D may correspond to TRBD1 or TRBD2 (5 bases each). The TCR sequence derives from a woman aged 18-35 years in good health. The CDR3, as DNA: TGTGCCAGCAGCCCAATGAAAAGGTCGGGACCTTTAAATGAGCAGTTCTTC. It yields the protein CASSPMKRSGPLNEQFF.